This TCR beta chain came from a study of CD4+ T cells in melanoma. General observations from the study: CD8+ T cell, macrophage and B cell function reportedly correlated with neoantigen-specific CD4+ T cells.

Here immunoSEQ multiplex PCR was the method, and the copy in TCRdb shows in-frame clones only, minus some. The sample holds around 130,000 clones, about 93% seen once. CDR1 and CDR2 (germline): SGHRS, YFSETQ. The CDR3 is made up of 14 amino acids. V lost 5 bases and J 0 bases, leaving 8 bases between the germline ends. Concerning this clone: Its specificity is unknown.

This clonotype was obtained from a human donor with melanoma. This sequence joins TRBV5-1 and TRBJ2-2, with D possibly being TRBD2 (6 bases). The CDR3, as DNA: TGCGCCAGCAGAGGGGAGGCGAACACCGGGGAGCTGTTTTTT. This encodes CASRGEANTGELFF.